This TCR beta chain was captured by sequencing in a study of siplizumab effects on memory and regulatory T cells. Data came from immunoSEQ multiplex PCR; TCRdb stores just in-frame clones and leaves some out. The table shows thousands of clones, with over 60% occurring only once. Regarding this clone: Its target is not known.

Notes on the study in general: With siplizumab, Treg-derived clones averaged about 69% of mappable alloreactive CD4+ clones, versus around 28% in controls.

The clonotype was recovered from a human donor in good health. Source material: effector memory CD8+ T cells sorted from blood. Subset: unstimulated CD8+ effector memory T cells.

Written as DNA, the CDR3 is TGTGCCAGCAGCGTCACTAGCGGGTTTAGCACAGATACGCAGTATTTT. This translates into CASSVTSGFSTDTQYF. V usage is TRBV5-6 and J usage is TRBJ2-3, with 9 bases fitting TRBD2. Germline CDR1 reads SGHDT; CDR2 reads YYEEEE. The CDR3 extends over 16 amino acids. V gave up 4 bases and J gave up 0 bases; unmatched junction bases: 6. The whole variable domain, filled in from reference TRBV5-6 and TRBJ2-3, reads DAGVTQSPTHLIKTRGQQVTLRCSPKSGHDTVSWYQQALGQGPQFIFQYYEEEERQRGNFPDRFSGHQFPNYSSELNVNALLLGDSALYLCASSVTSGFSTDTQYFGPGTRLTVL.